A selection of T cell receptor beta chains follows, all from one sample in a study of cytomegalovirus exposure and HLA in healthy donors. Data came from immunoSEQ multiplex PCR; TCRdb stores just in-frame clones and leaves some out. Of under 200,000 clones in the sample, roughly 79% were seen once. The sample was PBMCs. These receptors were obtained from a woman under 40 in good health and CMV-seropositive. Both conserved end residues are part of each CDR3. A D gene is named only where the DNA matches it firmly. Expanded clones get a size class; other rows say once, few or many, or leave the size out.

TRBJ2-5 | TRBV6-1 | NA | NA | TGTGCCACCATGCTAACCATAGAGACCCAGTACTTC | CATMLTIETQYF
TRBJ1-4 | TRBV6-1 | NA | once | TGTGCCAGCAGCGCCGGGAGGGTAAATGAAAAACTGTTTTTT | CASSAGRVNEKLFF
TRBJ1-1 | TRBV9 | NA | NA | TGTGCCAGCAGCGCCGGACAGAGGAACACTGAAGCTTTCTTT | CASSAGQRNTEAFF
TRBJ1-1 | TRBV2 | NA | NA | TGTGCCAGCAGTGAAACAGTTAACACTGAAGCTTTCTTT | CASSETVNTEAFF
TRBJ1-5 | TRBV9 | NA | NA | TGTGCCAGCAGCGCGGGACTGCCGGGCAATCAGCCCCAGCATTTT | CASSAGLPGNQPQHF
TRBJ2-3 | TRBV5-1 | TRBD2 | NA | TGCGCCAGCAGCCTCCAGCTAGCGGGGGGGCCAGATACGCAGTATTTT | CASSLQLAGGPDTQYF
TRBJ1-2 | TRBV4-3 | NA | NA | TGCGCCAGCAGCCAATCGGGGATATATGGCTACACCTTC | CASSQSGIYGYTF
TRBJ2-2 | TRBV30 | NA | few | TGTGCCTGGAGCCCCTACACCGGGGAGCTGTTTTTT | CAWSPYTGELFF
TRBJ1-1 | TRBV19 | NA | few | TGTGCCAGTAGTATGGGCATGAACACTGAAGCTTTCTTT | CASSMGMNTEAFF
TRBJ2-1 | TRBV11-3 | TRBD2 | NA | TGTGCCAGCAGCTTAGATTTGAGCGGGAGTTACAATGAGCAGTTCTTC | CASSLDLSGSYNEQFF
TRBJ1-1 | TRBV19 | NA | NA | TGTGCCAGTAAGACACAGAATTTGAACACTGAAGCTTTCTTT | CASKTQNLNTEAFF
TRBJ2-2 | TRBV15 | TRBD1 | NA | TGTGCCACCAGCAGAGATCCCGCAGGGGGATCCACCGGGGAGCTGTTTTTT | CATSRDPAGGSTGELFF
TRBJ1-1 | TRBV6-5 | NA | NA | TGTGCCAGCAGTCGAGGACAGAGTGAAGCTTTCTTT | CASSRGQSEAFF
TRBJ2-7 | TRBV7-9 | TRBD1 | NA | TGTGCCAGCAGCGAACGGGACAGCCGGGCCTACGAGCAGTACTTC | CASSERDSRAYEQYF
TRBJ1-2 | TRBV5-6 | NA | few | TGTGCCAGCAGCCGTAACGGACAGCCGCCGCCCAGGAATGGCTACACCTTC | CASSRNGQPPPRNGYTF
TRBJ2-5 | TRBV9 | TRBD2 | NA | TGTGCCAGCACATTTGGAGCGGGGGCCCAAGAGACCCAGTACTTC | CASTFGAGAQETQYF
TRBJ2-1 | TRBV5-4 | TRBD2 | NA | TGTGCCAGCAGCTCCTACAAAAGAGGGACTAGCGGGGGAACCTACAATGAGCAGTTCTTC | CASSSYKRGTSGGTYNEQFF
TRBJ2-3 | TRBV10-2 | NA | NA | TGCGCCAGCAGTGTACGCGGGGGCACAGATACGCAGTATTTT | CASSVRGGTDTQYF
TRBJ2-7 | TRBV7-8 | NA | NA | TGTGCCAGCAGCCCGCGGGGAAGGAGCTCCTACGAGCAGTACTTC | CASSPRGRSSYEQYF
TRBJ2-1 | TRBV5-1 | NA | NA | TGCGCCAGCAGCCCTTTACCGGGGTTTGAGCAGTTCTTC | CASSPLPGFEQFF
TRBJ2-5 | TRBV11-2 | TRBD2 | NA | TGTGCCAGCAGCCTAGAGCGGGGGGCCCCACAAGAGACCCAGTACTTC | CASSLERGAPQETQYF
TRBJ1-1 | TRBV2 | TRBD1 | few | TGTGCCAGCAGAACCGACAGGGGGGCTGAAGCTTTCTTT | CASRTDRGAEAFF